Listed below are T cell receptor beta chains from one sample, sequenced in a study of T-cell reconstitution after alpha-beta-depleted transplantation in children. TCRdb processed the PCR reads anew with MiXCR; each CDR3 protein has one entry. The sample comprises roughly 500,000 distinct CDR3 sequences, approximately 20% of which are singletons, and roughly 3.3% rests with the top ten. The source material was PBMCs from the stem cell graft donor, sampled from the stem cell graft. The receptors shown here come from a human donor who donated a stem cell graft to a child with acute lymphoblastic leukemia. CDR3s include the opening cysteine and the closing phenylalanine or tryptophan. A D gene is named only where the DNA matches it firmly. Clone size is stated in some rows and not others, as once, few, many or a class when expanded.

clone_size | d_call | j_call | v_call | cdr3_aa | cdr3_nt
few | TRBD1 | TRBJ1-1 | TRBV5-1 | CASSFGQVRENTEAFF | TGCGCCAGCAGCTTCGGACAGGTACGGGAGAACACTGAAGCTTTCTTT
. | . | TRBJ1-2 | TRBV20-1 | CSARPTYYGYTF | TGCAGTGCTAGACCCACATACTATGGCTACACCTTC
few | TRBD2 | TRBJ2-3 | TRBV6-5 | CASSYQAGDGTDTQYF | TGTGCCAGCAGTTACCAAGCGGGAGACGGCACAGATACGCAGTATTTT
few | . | TRBJ2-7 | TRBV18 | CASSPAEGIFEQYF | TGTGCCAGCTCACCTGCGGAGGGGATATTCGAGCAGTACTTC
. | . | TRBJ2-2 | TRBV29-1 | CSVASWTANTGELFF | TGCAGCGTCGCCTCTTGGACAGCGAACACCGGGGAGCTGTTTTTT
few | . | TRBJ1-2 | TRBV7-8 | CASSLEAGLYGYTF | TGTGCCAGCAGCTTAGAGGCAGGGCTGTATGGCTACACCTTC
few | . | TRBJ2-1 | TRBV24-1 | CATSDMVGGSSYNEQFF | TGTGCCACCAGTGACATGGTGGGCGGAAGCTCCTACAATGAGCAGTTCTTC
few | . | TRBJ2-1 | TRBV24-1 | CATSDFVGNEQFF | TGTGCCACCAGTGATTTCGTAGGTAATGAGCAGTTCTTC
few | . | TRBJ2-2 | TRBV6-5 | CASSYGGGSNTGELFF | TGTGCCAGCAGTTACGGTGGGGGCTCGAACACCGGGGAGCTGTTTTTT
few | . | TRBJ2-2 | TRBV7-8 | CASSFRQSGTGELFF | TGTGCCAGCAGCTTCCGCCAAAGTGGCACCGGGGAGCTGTTTTTT
. | TRBD1 | TRBJ1-5 | TRBV20-1 | CSAQGALDSNQPQHF | TGCAGTGCTCAGGGGGCGCTCGATAGCAATCAGCCCCAGCATTTT
. | TRBD1 | TRBJ2-1 | TRBV12-3/TRBV12-4 | CASSIWTGPSYNEQFF | TGTGCCAGCAGTATTTGGACAGGGCCCAGCTACAATGAGCAGTTCTTC
. | TRBD2 | TRBJ2-5 | TRBV12-3/TRBV12-4 | CASSFTSGRGGTQYF | TGTGCCAGCAGTTTTACTAGCGGGAGAGGGGGGACCCAGTACTTC
. | TRBD2 | TRBJ2-7 | TRBV7-8 | CASSLWTSGTHEQYF | TGTGCCAGCAGCTTATGGACTAGCGGGACCCACGAGCAGTACTTC
. | TRBD1 | TRBJ2-2 | TRBV4-1 | CASSDWTGQNTGELFF | TGCGCCAGCAGCGACTGGACAGGACAAAACACCGGGGAGCTGTTTTTT
. | . | TRBJ2-3 | TRBV21-1 | CASSKEGAADTQYF | TGTGCCAGCAGCAAGGAGGGGGCCGCAGATACGCAGTATTTT
many | TRBD1 | TRBJ2-1 | TRBV24-1 | CATSDRGPGQGLFFSSYNEQFF | TGTGCCACCAGCGATAGGGGACCGGGACAGGGACTTTTTTTTAGCTCCTACAATGAGCAGTTCTTC
. | TRBD2 | TRBJ2-3 | TRBV11-2 | CASSSPPGLAGTDTQYF | TGTGCCAGCAGCTCCCCCCCGGGACTAGCGGGAACAGATACGCAGTATTTT
. | . | TRBJ1-2 | TRBV9 | CASSGFEGGDYGYTF | TGTGCCAGCAGCGGGTTCGAGGGGGGCGACTATGGCTACACCTTC
once | . | TRBJ2-7 | TRBV20-1 | CSAKGRNSYEQYF | TGCAGTGCTAAAGGCCGAAACTCCTACGAGCAGTACTTC
. | TRBD2 | TRBJ2-7 | TRBV7-2 | CASSLSGLAVVSYEQYF | TGTGCCAGCAGCTTATCCGGACTAGCGGTTGTATCCTACGAGCAGTACTTC
few | . | TRBJ1-1 | TRBV25-1 | CASRDPGGNTEAFF | TGTGCCAGCAGGGACCCCGGGGGGAACACTGAAGCTTTCTTT
. | TRBD1 | TRBJ1-5 | TRBV12-3/TRBV12-4 | CASSLKPGTGNQPQHF | TGTGCCAGCAGTTTAAAACCCGGGACAGGAAATCAGCCCCAGCATTTT
once | . | TRBJ2-5 | TRBV20-1 | CSARVVGEETQYF | TGCAGTGCTAGAGTAGTAGGGGAAGAGACCCAGTACTTC
. | . | TRBJ1-4 | TRBV29-1 | CSVEGPQGNEKLFF | TGCAGCGTTGAAGGTCCCCAGGGCAATGAAAAACTGTTTTTT
. | TRBD2 | TRBJ2-1 | TRBV5-6 | CASSLGGSYEQFF | TGTGCCAGCAGCTTGGGCGGGAGCTATGAGCAGTTCTTC
many | . | TRBJ2-1 | TRBV20-1 | CSASGRNYNEQFF | TGCAGTGCTAGTGGACGGAACTACAATGAGCAGTTCTTC
. | TRBD1 | TRBJ1-4 | TRBV9 | CASSVGLQGAWKLFF | TGTGCCAGCAGCGTAGGCCTACAGGGGGCGTGGAAACTGTTTTTT
few | TRBD1 | TRBJ2-7 | TRBV3-1 | CASSSGTGYSYEQYF | TGTGCCAGCAGCTCGGGGACAGGTTACTCCTACGAGCAGTACTTC
few | TRBD2 | TRBJ2-3 | TRBV12-3/TRBV12-4 | CASSLRLAWSTDTQYF | TGTGCCAGCAGTTTAAGACTAGCGTGGAGCACAGATACGCAGTATTTT
few | . | TRBJ2-7 | TRBV18 | CASSPRGLSEQYF | TGTGCCAGCTCACCCCGGGGCCTCAGTGAGCAGTACTTC
few | TRBD2 | TRBJ2-7 | TRBV5-5 | CASSLDPTSGSDEQYF | TGTGCCAGCAGCTTGGATCCGACTAGCGGGAGTGACGAGCAGTACTTC
few | . | TRBJ2-7 | TRBV5-1 | CASRHSVDEQYF | TGCGCCAGCCGGCATAGCGTGGACGAGCAGTACTTC